This passage covers 19 T cell receptor beta chains from one sample sequenced in a study of blood T cell repertoires in COVID-19. The repertoire was sequenced with immunoSEQ multiplex PCR; TCRdb's copy has only in-frame clones and lacks some. The table has 75,000 to 100,000 clones, 85% to 90% seen once. The sample was peripheral blood. The receptors come from a human donor in a cohort sampled during active COVID-19.

This clone came up once. The rearrangement links TRBV25-1 to TRBJ2-5; D not resolved. CDR1 MGHDK and CDR2 SYGVNS come from the germline V gene. Trimming shortened V by 3 bases and J by 2 bases, and 10 bases separated the two germline ends. The CDR3 totals 14 residues. The CDR3 loop reads CASSESTVQETQYF. The CDR3 DNA is TGTGCCAGCAGTGAGAGTACCGTTCAAGAGACCCAGTACTTC.

This clone was recorded many times. The chain links TRBV11-3 to TRBJ2-2; D is perhaps TRBD1 (6 bases). Trimming left V 6 bases short and J 4 bases short, with 15 bases between. This CDR3 comprises 15 residues. The germline V gene has CDR1 SGHNT and CDR2 YENEEA. The chain's CDR3 is CASSLGTPLTGELFF. The DNA for the CDR3 is TGTGCCAGCAGTCTCGGGACACCCCTCACCGGGGAGCTGTTTTTT. Full variable domain (missing parts from reference TRBV11-3 and TRBJ2-2): EAGVVQSPRYKIIEKKQPVAFWCNPISGHNTLYWYLQNLGQGPELLIRYENEEAVDDSQLPKDRFSAERLKGVDSTLKIQPAELGDSAVYLCASSLGTPLTGELFFGEGSRLTVL.

This clone appeared once. The J gene is TRBJ1-1, the V gene TRBV7-2; D uncertain. The V end was cut by 1 base, the J end by 1 base, with 7 bases between. This CDR3 comprises 14 residues. Germline values: CDR1 SGHTA, CDR2 FQGNSA. The CDR3 region is CASSLGRSNTEAFF. CDR3 coding DNA: TGTGCCAGCAGCTTAGGCAGGTCGAACACTGAAGCTTTCTTT. Together with reference TRBV7-2 and TRBJ1-1, the CDR3 gives the full variable domain: GAGVSQSPSNKVTEKGKDVELRCDPISGHTALYWYRQSLGQGLEFLIYFQGNSAPDKSGLPSDRFSAERTGGSVSTLTIQRTQQEDSAVYLCASSLGRSNTEAFFGQGTRLTVV.

This CDR3 reads CASSYSGMTYNEQFF. The CDR3 DNA sequence: TGTGCCAGCAGTTATAGCGGGATGACTTACAATGAGCAGTTCTTC. The rearrangement joins TRBV6-5 to TRBJ2-1, with 8 nucleotides matching TRBD2. CDR1 is MNHEY and CDR2 is SVGAGI in the germline V gene. This CDR3 is built from 15 residues. V lost 3 bases and J lost 4; bases outside the gene matches: 5.

The CDR3 DNA follows: TGTGCCAGCAGCTTAGTCGGGAGCAGGGATACGCAGTATTTT. This encodes CASSLVGSRDTQYF. The rearrangement uses TRBV11-2 and TRBJ2-3; maybe TRBD2 (6 bases). Trimming took 1 base from V and 6 from J, leaving 11 bases between them. CDR1 and CDR2 from the germline V gene are SGHAT and FQNNGV. The CDR3 spans 14 residues.

This clone was seen only a few times. This sequence joins TRBV21-1 and TRBJ1-5. TRBV21-1 is a pseudogene locus. CDR3 length: 15 amino acids. CDR3 in DNA: TGTGCCAGCAGCAAAGTTAGCAAAGGTTCCCAGCCCCAGCATTTT. As protein: CASSKVSKGSQPQHF.

The chain has TRBV28 and TRBJ2-1; 8 nucleotides match TRBD1. CDR1 and CDR2 from the germline V gene are MDHEN and SYDVKM. The CDR3 covers 15 residues. With 6 bases clipped from V and 8 bases from J, the junction kept 12 bases outside the gene matches. DNA for the CDR3: TGTGCCAGCAGGTCCTCCGGACAGGGTTTAGATGAGCAGTTCTTC. Translation gives CASRSSGQGLDEQFF.

This chain uses TRBV5-4 with TRBJ2-3; a weak D match, TRBD2 (5 bases). This CDR3 has 19 amino acids. Per germline, CDR1 SGHNT and CDR2 YYREEE (reference sequence). With 2 bases removed from V and 0 bases from J, the gap between germline ends came to 22 bases. The CDR3 here is CASSFGLSGFDSSTDTQYF. CDR3 nucleotides: TGTGCCAGCAGCTTTGGACTTTCGGGGTTCGATTCTAGCACAGATACGCAGTATTTT. Combining the CDR3 with reference TRBV5-4 and TRBJ2-3 gives the whole variable domain ETGVTQSPTHLIKTRGQQVTLRCSSQSGHNTVSWYQQALGQGPQFIFQYYREEENGRGNFPPRFSGLQFPNYSSELNVNALELDDSALYLCASSFGLSGFDSSTDTQYFGPGTRLTVL.

The V call is TRBV9, the J call TRBJ1-2; D call uncertain. CDR1 is SGDLS and CDR2 is YYNGEE in the germline V gene. Trimming stripped 4 bases from V and 3 bases from J, with 13 bases between. The CDR3 contains 14 residues. DNA of the CDR3: TGTGCCAGCAGCCTCAGAGAGGGTGACTATGGCTACACCTTC. Amino acids: CASSLREGDYGYTF.

V usage is TRBV7-3 and J usage is TRBJ2-2, with unresolved D. V shed 4 bases and J shed 7 bases, with 13 bases lying between them. In germline, CDR1 is SGHTA, CDR2 FQGTGA. The CDR3 contains 14 residues. The CDR3 loop reads CASSSAVRNGELFF. The CDR3 DNA reads TGTGCCAGCAGCTCCGCCGTCAGGAACGGGGAGCTGTTTTTT.

V and J are TRBV14 and TRBJ2-7; D not resolved. This CDR3 region has 11 residues. Trimming took 4 bases from V and 1 from J, leaving 2 bases between them. Germline V gene data show CDR1 as SGHDN and CDR2 as FVKESK. The CDR3 spells CASSLSYEQYF. DNA of the CDR3: TGTGCCAGCAGCCTATCCTACGAGCAGTACTTC.

The chain has TRBV5-4 and TRBJ2-5; TRBD1 might be the D (5 bases). The V and J ends lost 0 bases and 1 base respectively, with 7 bases between them. The germline V gene encodes CDR1 SGHNT and CDR2 YYREEE (reference sequence). This CDR3 region has 14 residues. Here the CDR3 DNA reads TGTGCCAGCAGCTTGGGGCAGGGCCAAGAGACCCAGTACTTC. Translation: CASSLGQGQETQYF.

The rearrangement links TRBV10-3 to TRBJ1-2; D is unresolved. Trimming cost V 3 bases and J 0 bases, with 8 bases left between them. The V gene's germline CDR1 is ENHRY and CDR2 SYGVKD. The CDR3 runs to 14 residues. The CDR3 DNA follows: TGTGCCATCAGTGATCGTACTTCTAACTATGGCTACACCTTC. The encoded protein is CAISDRTSNYGYTF.

The chain joins TRBV7-3 to TRBJ1-2, with TRBD1 matching over 8 bases. V lost 4 bases, J lost 2 bases, and 6 bases stayed unmatched. The CDR3 is made up of 15 amino acids. Germline loops: CDR1 SGHTA, CDR2 FQGTGA. The CDR3 nucleotides are TGTGCCAGCAGCTCCGGACAGGGATCGAACTATGGCTACACCTTC. Protein sequence: CASSSGQGSNYGYTF.

The rearrangement links TRBV4-3 to TRBJ2-1, with 8 bases lining up with TRBD2. This CDR3 contains 17 residues. The germline gives CDR1 LGHNA, CDR2 YSLEER. The J segment lost 0 bases and the V segment lost 3 bases, leaving 7 bases of the junction unmatched. As DNA, the CDR3 is TGCGCCAGCAGCCACGACCTCAGCGGGAGCTCCTACAATGAGCAGTTCTTC. This codes for CASSHDLSGSSYNEQFF.

This chain joins TRBV27 and TRBJ2-7; tentatively, D is TRBD1 (6 bases). The CDR3 covers 13 residues. Trimming pared 2 bases from V and 2 bases from J, leaving 7 bases between. Per the germline V gene, CDR1 is MNHEY and CDR2 is SMNVEV (reference sequence). The CDR3: CASSLPGAYEQYF. CDR3 DNA sequence: TGTGCCAGCAGTTTACCAGGGGCCTACGAGCAGTACTTC.

V and J are TRBV19 and TRBJ1-1, with D possibly matching TRBD1 (5 bases). The germline V gene encodes CDR1 LNHDA and CDR2 SQIVND (reference sequence). V lost 4 bases and J lost 10, with 10 bases in between. CDR3 length equals 11 residues. The CDR3 bases are TGTGCCAGTAGTAATGGGGCAGCAGCTTTCTTT. Its protein is CASSNGAAAFF.

The V and J genes are TRBV5-6 and TRBJ2-6; 9 nucleotides align to TRBD1. Germline trimming cut 3 bases from V and 2 bases from J; bases unmatched to any gene: 6. From germline, CDR1 is SGHDT and CDR2 YYEEEE. The CDR3 covers 17 residues. In DNA, the CDR3 is TGTGCCAGCAGCTCCCCGACAGGGGGTGCTGGGGCCAACGTCCTGACTTTC. This gives the protein CASSSPTGGAGANVLTF. Variable domain in full (rest from reference TRBV5-6 and TRBJ2-6): DAGVTQSPTHLIKTRGQQVTLRCSPKSGHDTVSWYQQALGQGPQFIFQYYEEEERQRGNFPDRFSGHQFPNYSSELNVNALLLGDSALYLCASSSPTGGAGANVLTFGAGSRLTVL.

This chain links TRBV12-3 or TRBV12-4 with TRBJ1-1; maybe TRBD1 (6 bases). V lost 4 bases and J lost 6, with 12 bases in between. CDR3 size: 13 residues. DNA of the CDR3: TGTGCCAGCAGTTCAGGGGACAAGGCTGAAGCTTTCTTT. Translation gives CASSSGDKAEAFF.